Each of the 17 T cell receptor beta chains below was sequenced from the same sample in a study of T cell repertoires in aging, cancer and after chemotherapy. Peripheral blood genomic DNA, not sorted cells or RNA, was the template. Multiplex touch-down PCR with TRB-A/B primers amplified rearranged V-D-J TRB sequences. TCRdb re-called the multiplex PCR reads with MiXCR, one entry per CDR3 protein. The sample has 400 to 600 distinct CDR3 sequences; around 27% are singletons. The material sequenced was blood. The receptor source for this set is a human donor with a solid tumor.

Only a few counts were recorded for this clonotype. This chain connects TRBV12-3 or TRBV12-4 to TRBJ2-2; 8 bases line up with TRBD1. The V and J ends lost 6 bases and 4 bases, in that order; junction bases with no gene match: 10. The CDR3 contains 16 residues. This CDR3 is CASRTRQGISTGELFF. The CDR3 nucleotides are TGTGCCAGCAGGACCCGACAGGGGATTAGCACCGGGGAGCTGTTTTTT.

V usage is TRBV18 and J usage is TRBJ2-5; D possibly uses TRBD1 or TRBD2 (6 bases each). Germline CDR1 KGHSH, CDR2 LQKENI. Trimming left V 3 bases short and J 5 bases short, with 13 bases between. The CDR3 length is 14 residues. CDR3 sequence reads: CASSPPGGGETQYF. DNA for the CDR3: TGTGCCAGCTCACCCCCCGGGGGCGGGGAGACCCAGTACTTC.

The CDR3 region is CASSSRGVSNTEAFF. The CDR3 nucleotides are TGTGCCAGCAGCTCTCGGGGGGTGTCGAACACTGAAGCTTTCTTT. The chain joins TRBV11-2 to TRBJ1-1, with D maybe TRBD1 (5 bases). V was shortened by 4 bases and J by 1 base, with 13 bases between the two germline ends. The CDR3 runs to 15 residues. The V gene's germline CDR1 is SGHAT and CDR2 FQNNGV.

A word on this clonotype: The germline gene is not matched at one end of the junction; a read error may be the cause. The rearrangement links TRBV6-5 to TRBJ1-5; D uncertain. Germline assignment: CDR1 MNHEY and CDR2 SVGAGI. The CDR3 length is 15 residues. CDR3 sequence (DNA): TGTGCCAGCAGAGGGCAAGGACGGAGCAATCAGCCCAAGCATTTT. It translates to CASRGQGRSNQPKHF.

V and J are TRBV20-1 and TRBJ2-1, with 8 bases lining up with TRBD1. This CDR3 is 13 amino acids long. The germline gives CDR1 DFQATT, CDR2 SNEGSKA (reference sequence). J was trimmed by 7 bases and V by 1 base; bases with no gene match: 3. The CDR3 DNA reads TGCAGTGCTAGAGTCCAGGGGGCTAATGAGCAGTTCTTC. As protein: CSARVQGANEQFF.

By share, this clonotype counts as large. This chain links TRBV19 with TRBJ1-4; D is perhaps TRBD1 (6 bases). With 5 bases removed from V and 5 bases from J, the gap between germline ends came to 12 bases. From germline, CDR1 is LNHDA and CDR2 SQIVND (reference sequence). This CDR3 has 14 residues. CDR3 bases: TGTGCCAGTAGTCGACAGGCCAAGAATGAAAAACTGTTTTTT. Translated: CASSRQAKNEKLFF.

In this sample, this clonotype is large. This sequence joins TRBV20-1 and TRBJ2-7; 7 bases match TRBD2. CDR3 length: 13 amino acids. The ends lost 6 bases at V and 4 bases at J; junction bases unmatched: 9. The germline CDR1 and CDR2 sequences are DFQATT and SNEGSKA (reference sequence). The CDR3 DNA is TGCAGTGCCAGGCCTGCGGGAGAGTACGAGCAGTACTTC. This translates into CSARPAGEYEQYF.

This clonotype rates as large. The genes are TRBV10-1 and TRBJ2-7; TRBD2 agrees at 11 bases. Germline CDR1 reads WNHNN; CDR2 reads SYGVQD (reference sequence). The length of the CDR3 is 15 residues. Trimming took 2 bases from V and 0 from J; bases not matched to a gene: 0. In nucleotides, the CDR3 is TGCGCCAGCAGTGAGGGACTAGCGGGCTCCTACGAGCAGTACTTC. This codes for CASSEGLAGSYEQYF.

This clonotype has only a few counts. The chain has TRBV7-3 and TRBJ2-2; D gene uncertain. Deletions cut 0 bases from V and 5 bases from J, with 10 bases between. Germline-derived CDR1 and CDR2 are SGHTA and FQGTGA. The CDR3 extends over 15 amino acids. DNA of the CDR3: TGTGCCAGCAGCTTAACCAGGCCGGAGACCGGGGAGCTGTTTTTT. It yields the protein CASSLTRPETGELFF.

The chain uses TRBV11-3 and TRBJ2-2, with 7 bases lining up with TRBD2. The CDR3 has 16 residues. J was trimmed by 5 bases and V by 1 base; bases with no gene match: 7. From germline, CDR1 is SGHNT and CDR2 YENEEA. DNA for the CDR3: TGTGCCAGCAGCTTAGGGATAGCGGGCCCAACCGGGGAGCTGTTTTTT. It encodes CASSLGIAGPTGELFF.

By frequency in the sample, this clonotype is large (0.1 to 1%). The chain employs TRBV19 and TRBJ1-1; 7 nucleotides match TRBD1. Per germline, CDR1 LNHDA and CDR2 SQIVND (reference sequence). V lost 7 bases to trimming and J lost 8 bases; unmatched junction nucleotides: 4. The CDR3 is 11 residues long. This chain's CDR3 is CASTLTGEAFF. The DNA of the CDR3 is TGTGCCAGTACCTTGACAGGGGAAGCTTTCTTT.

The genes are TRBV30 and TRBJ2-1; no clear D gene. Germline CDR1 and CDR2: GTSNPN and SVGIG (reference sequence). This CDR3 region has 11 residues. The CDR3 region is CALSSYNEQFF. The CDR3 DNA reads as TGTGCGCTGAGCTCCTACAATGAGCAGTTCTTC. The variable domain in full, completed from reference TRBV30 and TRBJ2-1, reads SQTIHQWPATLVQPVGSPLSLECTVEGTSNPNLYWYRQAAGRGLQLLFYSVGIGQISSEVPQNLSASRPQDRQFILSSKKLLLSDSGFYLCALSSYNEQFFGPGTRLTVL.

The chain uses TRBV5-4 and TRBJ1-3, with no clear D. V was trimmed by 4 bases and J by 3 bases, leaving 5 bases between them. Germline V gene sequence: CDR1 SGHNT, CDR2 YYREEE (reference sequence). This CDR3 has 12 amino acids. CDR3 in DNA: TGTGCCAGCAGCGGGGATGGAAACACCATATATTTT. As protein: CASSGDGNTIYF.

Judged by abundance, this clonotype is large. The CDR3 DNA is TGTGCCAGCAGACCCAGGGGAAAACTTGGAAACACCATATATTTT. The encoded protein is CASRPRGKLGNTIYF. The chain combines TRBV6-5 with TRBJ1-3; possible D gene TRBD1, 6 bases. Trimming removed 6 bases from V and 3 bases from J, with 15 bases in between. CDR1 and CDR2 (germline): MNHEY, SVGAGI. The CDR3 has 15 residues.

This clonotype was seen a handful of times. The chain has TRBV5-1 and TRBJ1-1; 7 nucleotides align to TRBD1. The CDR3 covers 14 residues. J was trimmed by 5 bases and V by 1 base; bases with no gene match: 5. Germline V gives CDR1 SGHRS, CDR2 YFSETQ. The CDR3 nucleotides read TGCGCCAGCAGCTTGACAGGGGTGGAAACTGAAGCTTTCTTT. Translated, it gives CASSLTGVETEAFF.

In its sample, this clonotype is hyperexpanded. The V gene is TRBV29-1, the J gene TRBJ1-2; unclear D gene. The CDR3 is made up of 12 amino acids. Trimming removed 3 bases at V and 4 bases at J, with 9 bases between. Germline CDR1 is SQVTM and CDR2 is ANQGSEA. The CDR3 sequence is CSVELGGYGYTF. The CDR3 coding sequence is TGCAGCGTTGAGCTGGGAGGCTATGGCTACACCTTC.

As regards this clonotype: A much larger clone lies a single base off, so this may be a read error. The V and J genes are TRBV6-2 or TRBV6-3 and TRBJ1-1; no definite D call. The CDR3 is 14 residues long. Trimming stripped 6 bases from V and 5 bases from J, with 16 bases between. Per germline, CDR1 MNHEY and CDR2 SVGEGT. This CDR3 is CASSKEEEGTEAFF. CDR3 DNA sequence: TGTGCCAGCAGCAAAGAAGAGGAGGGAACTGAAGCTTTCTTT.